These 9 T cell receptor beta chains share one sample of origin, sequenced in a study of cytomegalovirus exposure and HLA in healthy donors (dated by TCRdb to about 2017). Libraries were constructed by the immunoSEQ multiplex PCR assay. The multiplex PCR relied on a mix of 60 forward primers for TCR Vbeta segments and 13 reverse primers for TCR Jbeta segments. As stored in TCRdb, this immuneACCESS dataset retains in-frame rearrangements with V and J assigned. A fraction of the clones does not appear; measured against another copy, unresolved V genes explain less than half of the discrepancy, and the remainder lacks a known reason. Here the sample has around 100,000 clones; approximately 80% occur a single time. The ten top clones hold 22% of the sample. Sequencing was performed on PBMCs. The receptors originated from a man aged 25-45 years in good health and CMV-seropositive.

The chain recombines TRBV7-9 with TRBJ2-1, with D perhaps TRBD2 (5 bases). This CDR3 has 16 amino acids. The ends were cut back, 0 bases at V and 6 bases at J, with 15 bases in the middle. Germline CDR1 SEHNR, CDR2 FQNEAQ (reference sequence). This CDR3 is CASSLARATGSNEQFF. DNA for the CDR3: TGTGCCAGCAGCTTAGCGAGGGCCACCGGGTCCAATGAGCAGTTCTTC.

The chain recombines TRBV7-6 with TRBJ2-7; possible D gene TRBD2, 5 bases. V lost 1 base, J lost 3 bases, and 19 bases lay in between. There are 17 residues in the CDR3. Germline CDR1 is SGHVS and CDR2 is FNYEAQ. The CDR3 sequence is CASSLERFGKGGYEQYF. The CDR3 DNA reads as TGTGCCAGCAGCTTAGAACGTTTTGGTAAAGGAGGCTACGAGCAGTACTTC. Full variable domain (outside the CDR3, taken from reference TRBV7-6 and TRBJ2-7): GAGVSQSPRYKVTKRGQDVALRCDPISGHVSLYWYRQALGQGPEFLTYFNYEAQQDKSGLPNDRFSAERPEGSISTLTIQRTEQRDSAMYRCASSLERFGKGGYEQYFGPGTRLTVT.

The CDR3 protein is CASSLVEDSPNEKLFF. The CDR3 DNA sequence: TGTGCCAGCAGCTTAGTGGAGGACAGCCCGAATGAAAAACTGTTTTTT. The V and J genes are TRBV7-4 and TRBJ1-4, with D tentatively TRBD1 (6 bases). Trimming shortened V by 1 base and J by 5 bases, and 14 bases separated the two germline ends. Germline lookup yields CDR1 SGHVT and CDR2 SQSDAQ. The CDR3 has 16 amino acids.

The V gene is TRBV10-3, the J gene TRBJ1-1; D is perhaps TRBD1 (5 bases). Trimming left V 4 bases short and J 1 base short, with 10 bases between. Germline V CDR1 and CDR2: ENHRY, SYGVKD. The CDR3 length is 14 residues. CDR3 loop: CAISARQSNTEAFF. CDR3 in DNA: TGTGCCATCAGTGCCCGACAGTCGAACACTGAAGCTTTCTTT.

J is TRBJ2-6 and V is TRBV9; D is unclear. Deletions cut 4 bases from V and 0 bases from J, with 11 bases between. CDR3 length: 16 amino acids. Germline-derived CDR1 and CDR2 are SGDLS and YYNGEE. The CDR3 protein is CASSLSLSSGANVLTF. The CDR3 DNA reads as TGTGCCAGCAGCCTCTCCCTCTCCTCTGGGGCCAACGTCCTGACTTTC.

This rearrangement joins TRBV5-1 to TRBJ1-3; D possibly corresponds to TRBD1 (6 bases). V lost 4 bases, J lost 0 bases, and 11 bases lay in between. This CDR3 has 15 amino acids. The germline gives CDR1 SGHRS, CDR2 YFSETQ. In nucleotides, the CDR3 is TGCGCCAGCAGCATCGGACAGCGCTCTGGAAACACCATATATTTT. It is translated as CASSIGQRSGNTIYF.

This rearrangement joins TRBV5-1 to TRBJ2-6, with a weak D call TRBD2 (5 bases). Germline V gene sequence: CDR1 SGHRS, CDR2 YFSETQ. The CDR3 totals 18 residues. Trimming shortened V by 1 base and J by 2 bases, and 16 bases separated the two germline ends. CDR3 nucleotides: TGCGCCAGCAGCTTGCTCGGGGTAATCTCCGCTGGGGCCAACGTCCTGACTTTC. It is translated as CASSLLGVISAGANVLTF.

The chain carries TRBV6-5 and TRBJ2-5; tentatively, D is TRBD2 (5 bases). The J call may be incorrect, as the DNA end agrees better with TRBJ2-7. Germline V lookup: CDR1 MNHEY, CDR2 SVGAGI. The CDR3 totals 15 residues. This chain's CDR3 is CASSYPTRDSYEQYF. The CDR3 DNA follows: TGTGCCAGCAGTTACCCAACTAGGGACTCCTACGAGCAGTACTTC.

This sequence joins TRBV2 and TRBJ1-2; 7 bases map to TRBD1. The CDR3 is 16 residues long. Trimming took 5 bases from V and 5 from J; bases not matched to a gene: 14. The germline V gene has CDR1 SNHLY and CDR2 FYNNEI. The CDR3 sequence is CASSPRQGSRLYGYTF. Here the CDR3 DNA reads TGTGCCAGCAGTCCCCGACAGGGATCCAGATTATATGGCTACACCTTC.